Each of the 16 T cell receptor beta chains below was sequenced from the same sample in a study of beta chain features in type 1 diabetes. Every bit of the isolated RNA underwent reverse transcription, so sequencing read expressed TCRB transcripts. Some clones are missing from TCRdb's copy, which holds only in-frame ones; the method was immunoSEQ multiplex PCR. The profile shows under 250,000 clones, roughly 11% of them singletons. The sequenced sample was central memory CD4+ T cells from blood. The receptors were sampled from a man in his late teens or twenties in good health.

This rearrangement joins TRBV29-1 to TRBJ2-2; the D gene is possibly TRBD2 (6 bases). The CDR3 totals 14 residues. V was cut by 4 bases and J by 5 bases, with 14 bases left in between. Germline assignment: CDR1 SQVTM and CDR2 ANQGSEA. The CDR3 loop is CSVAWRDSTGELFF. The CDR3 DNA reads as TGCAGCGTTGCTTGGCGGGACTCGACCGGGGAGCTGTTTTTT.

This clone was counted a few times. The V call is TRBV29-1, the J call TRBJ2-1; 13 positions agree with TRBD2. J lost 2 bases, V lost 5 bases, and 3 bases had no gene match. This CDR3 spans 15 amino acids. The germline V gene encodes CDR1 SQVTM and CDR2 ANQGSEA. The CDR3 here is CSVLGLAGAYNEQFF. CDR3 coding DNA: TGCAGCGTTTTAGGACTAGCGGGAGCCTACAATGAGCAGTTCTTC.

This clone appeared a few times. The V gene is TRBV4-1, the J gene TRBJ1-3; D gene unclear. The CDR3 length is 17 residues. Germline CDR1 MGHRA, CDR2 YSYEKL. V was clipped by 0 bases and J by 4 bases, with 16 bases between them. The CDR3 spells CASSQDLSGGRGNTIYF. CDR3 DNA sequence: TGCGCCAGCAGCCAAGATCTGTCGGGCGGTCGGGGAAACACCATATATTTT.

The V gene is TRBV13, the J gene TRBJ2-7, with 7 bases matching TRBD1. The CDR3 consists of 14 residues. Germline V gene data show CDR1 as PRHDT and CDR2 as FYEKMQ (reference sequence). J gave up 2 bases and V 5 bases, and 6 bases lay outside the gene matches. This CDR3 is CASSPRQGAYEQYF. The CDR3 bases are TGTGCCAGCAGCCCGAGGCAGGGGGCCTACGAGCAGTACTTC.

The chain uses TRBV7-9 and TRBJ2-3; D might be TRBD2 (5 bases). The germline V and J ends were trimmed by 5 bases and 0 bases, with 12 bases remaining between them. Germline CDR1 is SEHNR and CDR2 is FQNEAQ (reference sequence). The CDR3 spans 15 residues. CDR3 DNA: TGTGCCAGCAGCGCGGACTGGGCTAGCACAGATACGCAGTATTTT. It specifies CASSADWASTDTQYF.

V is TRBV19 and J is TRBJ2-1, with 7 bases matching TRBD2. V was clipped by 9 bases and J by 4 bases; unmatched bases: 12. The CDR3 runs to 15 residues. The V gene's germline CDR1 is LNHDA and CDR2 SQIVND (reference sequence). CDR3 sequence (DNA): TGTGCCAGCCGACTTAGCGGGTACTCTTACAATGAGCAGTTCTTC. Amino acids: CASRLSGYSYNEQFF. Full variable domain (rest looked up from reference TRBV19 and TRBJ2-1): DGGITQSPKYLFRKEGQNVTLSCEQNLNHDAMYWYRQDPGQGLRLIYYSQIVNDFQKGDIAEGYSVSREKKESFPLTVTSAQKNPTAFYLCASRLSGYSYNEQFFGPGTRLTVL.

The chain uses TRBV6-1 and TRBJ2-3, with TRBD1 identical over 9 bases. The CDR3 covers 13 residues. Germline CDR1 is MNHNS and CDR2 is SASEGT. J gave up 5 bases and V 6 bases, and 3 bases lay outside the gene matches. CDR3 sequence (DNA): TGTGCCAGCAGCGGGACAGGGCGAGATACGCAGTATTTT. It specifies CASSGTGRDTQYF.

V usage is TRBV18 and J usage is TRBJ2-1; unclear D gene. The germline V gene has CDR1 KGHSH and CDR2 LQKENI. The CDR3 extends over 15 amino acids. V was clipped by 1 base and J by 7 bases, with 14 bases between them. In DNA, the CDR3 is TGTGCCAGCTCACCACAACTTCAGGTGGGGAATGAGCAGTTCTTC. Protein sequence: CASSPQLQVGNEQFF.

This clone was found once. The chain recombines TRBV10-3 with TRBJ1-2; 7 bases fit TRBD1. The CDR3 has 15 residues. The germline V gene encodes CDR1 ENHRY and CDR2 SYGVKD. The junction had 11 bases not matched to a gene; V was cut back by 10 bases and J by 0 bases. DNA of the CDR3: TGTGCCAGCCGACCTGGGACAGAAGCTAACTATGGCTACACCTTC. It is translated as CASRPGTEANYGYTF.

The genes are TRBV5-1 and TRBJ2-7; D perhaps matches TRBD2 (5 bases). V dropped 4 bases and J dropped 5 bases, with 7 bases sitting between them. The CDR3 covers 11 residues. Germline CDR1 reads SGHRS; CDR2 reads YFSETQ. The CDR3 nucleotides read TGCGCCAGCAGCCTGAGGGACGAGCAGTACTTC. Residues: CASSLRDEQYF.

J is TRBJ2-2 and V is TRBV29-1, with a tentative D call TRBD2 (6 bases). Germline CDR1 reads SQVTM; CDR2 reads ANQGSEA. The length of the CDR3 is 14 residues. V lost 4 bases, J lost 2 bases, and 11 bases lay in between. This CDR3 is CSVASATNTGELFF. CDR3 DNA: TGCAGCGTTGCTAGCGCAACCAACACCGGGGAGCTGTTTTTT.

The rearrangement joins TRBV7-6 to TRBJ2-5; D gene unclear. The V end lost 7 bases, the J end lost 3 bases, and 18 bases lay between the germline ends. The CDR3 spans 15 residues. Germline V lookup: CDR1 SGHVS, CDR2 FNYEAQ. CDR3 in amino acids: CASTSGREVEETQYF. The CDR3 bases are TGTGCCAGCACCTCCGGCAGAGAGGTCGAAGAGACCCAGTACTTC.

The rearrangement uses TRBV7-2 and TRBJ1-1; D is undetermined. With 5 bases removed from V and 1 base from J, the gap between germline ends came to 8 bases. Germline lookup yields CDR1 SGHTA and CDR2 FQGNSA. There are 13 residues in the CDR3. This CDR3 is CASSPGRNTEAFF. CDR3 nucleotide sequence: TGTGCCAGCAGCCCCGGACGGAACACTGAAGCTTTCTTT. The complete variable domain, with remaining parts taken from reference TRBV7-2 and TRBJ1-1, reads GAGVSQSPSNKVTEKGKDVELRCDPISGHTALYWYRQSLGQGLEFLIYFQGNSAPDKSGLPSDRFSAERTGGSVSTLTIQRTQQEDSAVYLCASSPGRNTEAFFGQGTRLTVV.

This clone was seen many times. The rearrangement uses TRBV10-2 and TRBJ2-5; no clear D. In germline, CDR1 is WSHSY, CDR2 SAAADI. V was trimmed by 4 bases and J by 2 bases, leaving 11 bases between them. The CDR3 has 14 residues. The CDR3 DNA reads TGCGCCAGCAGTGGACGGGCAGGACAAGAGACCCAGTACTTC. Protein product: CASSGRAGQETQYF.

This rearrangement joins TRBV29-1 to TRBJ2-3; 7 bases map to TRBD1. Germline values: CDR1 SQVTM, CDR2 ANQGSEA. Unmatched junction bases numbered 1, after V lost 7 bases and J lost 3 bases. This CDR3 has 11 amino acids. CDR3 DNA: TGCAGCGCCAGGGGGACAGATACGCAGTATTTT. This codes for CSARGTDTQYF.

The rearrangement joins TRBV28 to TRBJ2-7; D may be TRBD2 (5 bases). Germline values: CDR1 MDHEN, CDR2 SYDVKM. The ends were cut back, 2 bases at V and 0 bases at J, with 11 bases in the middle. The CDR3 runs 15 residues. DNA of the CDR3: TGTGCCAGCAGTTTAATTCGGGGATTCTCCTACGAGCAGTACTTC. Protein: CASSLIRGFSYEQYF.